This TCR beta chain was retrieved from a study of identical twins. A note on this clonotype: Its matching antigen is unknown.

Study outcomes and limitations: For out-of-frame beta sequences, excess twin sharing was weaker. The authors noted that invariant MAIT and iNKT cells could partly confound zero-insertion analyses. Out-of-frame alpha sequences shared between twins exhibited an excess of low generation probability.

The authors used template switching to add a universal primer site and gave cDNA unique molecular identifiers. TCRdb passed the 5' RACE reads through MiXCR, listing each CDR3 protein once. The table records around 250,000 distinct CDR3 sequences, about 8.3% of them present only once. The same sample was also used in a study of yellow fever vaccine responses in identical twins.

The specimen was CD8+ T cells sorted from blood. This TCR came from a woman under 30 in good health.

CDR3 residues: CASSPLQGRNGYTF. In DNA form, the CDR3 reads TGTGCCAGCAGCCCCTTACAGGGAAGGAATGGCTACACCTTC. The chain joins TRBV7-9 to TRBJ1-2; D possibly corresponds to TRBD1 (6 bases). Germline CDR1 is SEHNR and CDR2 is FQNEAQ (reference sequence). The V gene lost 5 bases and the J gene lost 6 bases, with 16 bases spanning the gap. The CDR3 is made up of 14 amino acids.